The 19 T cell receptor beta chains listed next were all sequenced from one sample in a study of blood T cells in healthy people across ages. For the second PCR, which ran for about 6 to 11 cycles, a sample-barcoded 5' primer and a J-beta primer mix were used. TCRdb redid the calling of the 5' RACE reads with MiXCR, one entry per CDR3 protein. The sample holds roughly 1.7 million distinct CDR3 sequences, around 35% seen once. Sequencing used blood. The origin of the receptors is a woman in her 30s in good health.

This clonotype turned up a few times. This chain joins TRBV7-8 and TRBJ2-3; D unresolved. The V and J ends lost 4 bases and 1 base respectively, with 12 bases between them. The CDR3 runs 15 residues. Germline V gives CDR1 SGHVS, CDR2 FQNEAQ. The CDR3 loop reads CASSSFQKRTDTQYF. CDR3 sequence (DNA): TGTGCCAGCAGCTCTTTCCAGAAACGCACAGATACGCAGTATTTT.

This clonotype was seen more than once but under ten times. This chain uses TRBV7-2 with TRBJ2-3, with TRBD1 identical over 7 bases. CDR3 length: 14 residues. Trimming at V came to 4 bases and at J to 4 bases, leaving 5 bases not matched to a gene. Germline assignment: CDR1 SGHTA and CDR2 FQGNSA. CDR3 in amino acids: CASSYQQGPDTQYF. In nucleotides, the CDR3 is TGTGCCAGCAGCTACCAACAGGGGCCAGATACGCAGTATTTT.

This sequence joins TRBV27 and TRBJ2-5; D not resolved. In germline, CDR1 is MNHEY, CDR2 SMNVEV (reference sequence). The V end was cut by 5 bases, the J end by 1 base, with 8 bases between. The CDR3 loop spans 13 amino acids. The CDR3 sequence: CASSQQLQETQYF. Here the CDR3 DNA reads TGTGCCAGCAGTCAACAGCTCCAAGAGACCCAGTACTTC.

This clonotype came up a few times. The chain links TRBV7-9 to TRBJ2-7; 11 bases agree with TRBD2. Trimming at V came to 6 bases and at J to 0 bases, leaving 10 bases not matched to a gene. Germline values: CDR1 SEHNR, CDR2 FQNEAQ (reference sequence). CDR3 length: 17 residues. CDR3 bases: TGTGCCAGCAGTCAGACTAGCGGGGACTTTAGCTCCTACGAGCAGTACTTC. Amino acids: CASSQTSGDFSSYEQYF.

Many counts were recorded for this clonotype. The V call is TRBV7-2, the J call TRBJ2-7, with TRBD2 matching 10 bases. The germline CDR1 and CDR2 sequences are SGHTA and FQGNSA. The length of the CDR3 is 14 residues. V gave up 6 bases and J gave up 2 bases; unmatched junction bases: 4. CDR3 nucleotides: TGTGCCAGCAGTTCGACTAGCGGGCCCTACGAGCAGTACTTC. Protein product: CASSSTSGPYEQYF.

The table lists this clonotype with a few counts. The V gene is TRBV4-1, the J gene TRBJ1-5, with unresolved D. This CDR3 is 15 amino acids long. V was shortened by 0 bases and J by 6 bases, with 12 bases between the two germline ends. Per germline, CDR1 MGHRA and CDR2 YSYEKL. The CDR3 is CASSQDSTAGQPQHF. The DNA of the CDR3 is TGCGCCAGCAGCCAAGATTCGACCGCGGGTCAGCCCCAGCATTTT.

The chain employs TRBV4-1 and TRBJ2-5; 9 bases map to TRBD2. This CDR3 has 15 amino acids. V lost 1 base to trimming and J lost 4 bases; unmatched junction nucleotides: 4. Looked up from germline, CDR1 is MGHRA and CDR2 is YSYEKL. The CDR3 bases are TGCGCCAGCAGCCAAGGAGCGGGAGGCACAGAGACCCAGTACTTC. Protein: CASSQGAGGTETQYF.

This clonotype was recorded a few times. The V gene is TRBV5-1, the J gene TRBJ2-7; 14 bases are a match to TRBD2. This CDR3 has 13 residues. The V gene end was trimmed by 4 bases and the J gene end by 11 bases; junction bases not matched to a gene: 5. Germline values: CDR1 SGHRS, CDR2 YFSETQ. This CDR3 reads CASSLGLAGAKYF. CDR3 DNA sequence: TGCGCCAGCAGCCTGGGACTAGCGGGAGCTAAGTACTTC.

This clonotype was counted a few times. The chain combines TRBV28 with TRBJ1-5; no clear D. Trimming pared 5 bases from V and 0 bases from J, leaving 8 bases between. CDR3 length: 14 amino acids. CDR1 is MDHEN, CDR2 SYDVKM, per germline. CDR3 DNA: TGTGCCAGCAGTCCGTTATATAGCAATCAGCCCCAGCATTTT. Encoded protein: CASSPLYSNQPQHF.

CDR3 sequence reads: CASRLERGGLYTQYF. DNA for the CDR3: TGTGCCAGCAGATTGGAGCGGGGGGGCCTTTATACGCAGTATTTT. This rearrangement joins TRBV27 to TRBJ2-3; 10 bases are shared with TRBD2. J lost 7 bases, V lost 6 bases, and 10 bases had no gene match. Germline V gene data show CDR1 as MNHEY and CDR2 as SMNVEV (reference sequence). The CDR3 contains 15 residues.

The rearrangement joins TRBV5-1 to TRBJ2-1; 12 nucleotides agree with TRBD2. V lost 7 bases to trimming and J lost 9 bases; unmatched junction nucleotides: 8. Germline-derived CDR1 and CDR2 are SGHRS and YFSETQ. The length of the CDR3 is 14 residues. The CDR3 nucleotides read TGCGCCAGCCGGACTAGCGGGATCTCTAGTGAGCAGTTCTTC. The encoded protein is CASRTSGISSEQFF.

This chain links TRBV4-1 with TRBJ1-2, with a possible D match to TRBD1 (5 bases). Trimming took off 0 bases at V and 5 bases at J, with 16 bases between the two ends. This CDR3 has 16 residues. The germline V gene has CDR1 MGHRA and CDR2 YSYEKL. CDR3 bases: TGCGCCAGCAGCCAAGATTGGCAGGGTAGTGGGTATGGCTACACCTTC. This encodes CASSQDWQGSGYGYTF.

The CDR3 is CSAIKDRKIEKLFF. In nucleotides, the CDR3 is TGCAGTGCTATTAAGGACAGGAAAATTGAAAAACTGTTTTTT. The rearrangement joins TRBV20-1 to TRBJ1-4; 7 bases map to TRBD1. CDR1 DFQATT and CDR2 SNEGSKA come from the germline V gene (reference sequence). The CDR3 spans 14 residues. With V trimmed by 4 bases and J by 7 bases, 9 bases remained unmatched.

This sequence joins TRBV9 and TRBJ2-3; TRBD1 matches at 8 bases. This CDR3 is 15 amino acids long. The J segment lost 8 bases and the V segment lost 3 bases, leaving 11 bases of the junction unmatched. The germline V gene encodes CDR1 SGDLS and CDR2 YYNGEE. This CDR3 reads CASSADQQGASTQYF. CDR3 sequence (DNA): TGTGCCAGCAGCGCAGATCAGCAGGGGGCTTCTACGCAGTATTTT. Full variable domain (remainder filled in from reference TRBV9 and TRBJ2-3): DSGVTQTPKHLITATGQRVTLRCSPRSGDLSVYWYQQSLDQGLQFLIQYYNGEERAKGNILERFSAQQFPDLHSELNLSSLELGDSALYFCASSADQQGASTQYFGPGTRLTVL.

This clonotype was counted between two and nine times. V and J are TRBV6-2 or TRBV6-3 and TRBJ1-2, with D possibly TRBD1 on 5 matching bases. The germline V gene has CDR1 MNHEY and CDR2 SVGEGT. Trimming took off 6 bases at V and 8 bases at J, with 19 bases between the two ends. This CDR3 comprises 14 residues. CDR3 loop: CASRKDGTSLGYTF. The CDR3 DNA follows: TGTGCCAGCAGGAAAGATGGGACTTCCCTCGGCTACACCTTC.

This clonotype turned up a few times. The chain uses TRBV6-2 or TRBV6-3 and TRBJ2-2, with D uncertain. The CDR3 consists of 16 residues. The germline V gene encodes CDR1 MNHEY and CDR2 SVGEGT. The ends were cut back, 2 bases at V and 5 bases at J, with 15 bases in the middle. CDR3 region: CASSYPTGGPTGELFF. In DNA form, the CDR3 reads TGTGCCAGCAGTTACCCCACTGGCGGTCCAACCGGGGAGCTGTTTTTT.

The V and J genes are TRBV4-1 and TRBJ1-5, with D possibly matching TRBD1 (6 bases). CDR1 and CDR2 from the germline V gene are MGHRA and YSYEKL. The V and J ends lost 0 bases and 5 bases respectively, with 11 bases between them. The CDR3 covers 15 residues. CDR3 nucleotides: TGCGCCAGCAGCCAAGAAACAGGGCGAGATCAGCCCCAGCATTTT. This sequence encodes CASSQETGRDQPQHF.

This clonotype was picked up a small number of times. V is TRBV29-1 and J is TRBJ2-7; no firm D call. Trimming pared 5 bases from V and 6 bases from J, leaving 11 bases between. This CDR3 contains 11 residues. In germline, CDR1 is SQVTM, CDR2 ANQGSEA. The CDR3 loop reads CSVKGGSEQYF. The DNA for the CDR3 is TGCAGCGTTAAGGGTGGCTCCGAGCAGTACTTC.

About this clonotype itself: A much larger clone lies a single base off, so this may be a read error. V usage is TRBV29-1 and J usage is TRBJ2-3, with D possibly matching TRBD2 (5 bases). V lost 2 bases to trimming and J lost 1 base, with 19 bases between them. Germline lookup yields CDR1 SQVTM and CDR2 ANQGSEA. The CDR3 totals 17 residues. CDR3 bases: TGCAGCGTTGAACCCCTGGTTGGTAACGGGGGCACAGATACGCAGTATTTT. As protein: CSVEPLVGNGGTDTQYF.